Listed below are T cell receptor beta chains from one sample, sequenced in a study of T cell responses to AZD1222 COVID-19 vaccine. Profiled with immunoSEQ multiplex PCR; TCRdb holds only in-frame clones, not every one. This table has 90,000 to 150,000 clones, around 92% appearing once. Sequenced here: peripheral blood, sampled 28 days after the second AZD1222 dose. Receptors were obtained from an adult who received the AZD1222 COVID-19 vaccine. Each CDR3 is given with its conserved first and last residue. A D gene is named only where the DNA matches it firmly. Size is stated for part of the rows, as once, few or many counts, or as a class when the clone is expanded.

j_gene,d_gene,abundance,v_gene,CDR3aa,CDR3nt
TRBJ2-7,TRBD1,-,TRBV28,CASSTSGTVPYEQYF,TGTGCCAGCAGTACTTCCGGGACAGTCCCCTACGAGCAGTACTTC
TRBJ1-2,TRBD1,-,TRBV7-2,CASSSTGGNYGYTF,TGTGCCAGCAGTTCGACAGGGGGGAACTATGGCTACACCTTC
TRBJ1-2,TRBD1,-,TRBV18,CASSPTGTGGYGYTF,TGTGCCAGCTCACCGACCGGGACAGGGGGATATGGCTACACCTTC
TRBJ2-5,-,-,TRBV10-2,CASSEPAIQETQYF,TGCGCCAGCAGTGAGCCGGCGATCCAAGAGACCCAGTACTTC
TRBJ1-3,-,-,TRBV6-5,CASRGSPGNTIYF,TGTGCCAGCAGAGGGAGCCCTGGAAACACCATATATTTT
TRBJ1-6,-,-,TRBV19,CASSISWSSYNSPLHF,TGTGCCAGTAGTATTAGCTGGAGCTCCTATAATTCACCCCTCCACTTT
TRBJ1-4,-,-,TRBV7-9,CASSLKYSHLGEKLFF,TGTGCCAGCAGCTTAAAATATTCGCACCTAGGTGAAAAACTGTTTTTT
TRBJ2-2,-,-,TRBV7-9,CASSFLQLASGELFF,TGTGCCAGCAGCTTTCTGCAGCTAGCCTCCGGGGAGCTGTTTTTT
TRBJ1-3,-,-,TRBV6-1,CASSDRVSGNTIYF,TGTGCCAGCAGTGATAGGGTCTCTGGAAACACCATATATTTT
TRBJ1-4,-,-,TRBV6-5,CASSYHRAGTEKLFF,TGTGCCAGCAGTTACCACCGGGCAGGGACTGAAAAACTGTTTTTT
TRBJ1-1,-,-,TRBV28,CASSLLGTASGAFF,TGTGCCAGCAGTCTCCTAGGGACCGCCTCTGGGGCTTTCTTT
TRBJ2-2,-,-,TRBV7-2,CASSLAHGGGELFF,TGTGCCAGCAGCTTAGCGCATGGTGGCGGGGAGCTGTTTTTT
TRBJ2-5,-,-,TRBV5-1,CASSLSPGQLQETQYF,TGCGCCAGCAGCTTGTCCCCCGGACAGCTACAAGAGACCCAGTACTTC
TRBJ1-5,-,once,TRBV2,CASSDSLNQPQHF,TGTGCCAGCAGTGACAGCCTCAATCAGCCCCAGCATTTT
TRBJ1-6,-,-,TRBV9,CASSPRPINSPLHF,TGTGCCAGCAGCCCAAGACCGATTAATTCACCCCTCCACTTT
TRBJ2-7,TRBD1,-,TRBV11-2,CASSFYRGTFYEQYF,TGTGCCAGCAGCTTCTACAGGGGTACTTTCTACGAGCAGTACTTC
TRBJ1-5,-,-,TRBV28,CASRWTAKGQPQHF,TGTGCCAGCAGGTGGACAGCGAAGGGTCAGCCCCAGCATTTT
TRBJ2-2,TRBD2,-,TRBV15,CATSRVGGTSRVGELFF,TGTGCCACCAGCAGAGTTGGAGGGACTAGCAGGGTCGGGGAGCTGTTTTTT
TRBJ2-3,-,-,TRBV3-1/TRBV3-2,CASSPRGVGVGTDTQYF,TGTGCCAGCAGCCCGAGGGGGGTTGGGGTGGGCACAGATACGCAGTATTTT
TRBJ2-7,-,-,TRBV11-2,CASSLDSPGAYEQYF,TGTGCCAGCAGCTTAGATAGTCCGGGGGCCTACGAGCAGTACTTC